This T cell receptor (beta chain) was identified in a study of post-analysis software for immune sequencing data (dated by TCRdb to the mid-2010s). In terms of the full investigation: Recorded disease courses included relapsing-remitting, secondary progressive and progressive-relapsing multiple sclerosis, with some patients lacking subtype annotation. The patient repertoires were set against around ten previously published healthy control repertoires from donors whose ages ranged from about 6 to 25 years. A subset of samples was prepared in parallel using single-end sample barcoding, then pooled and co-amplified after Illumina adapter ligation.

Its CDR3 holds 15 amino acids, cysteine through phenylalanine. This entry keeps only the CDR3 DNA: 45 bases, framed from base 1. CDR1 is given as LNHNV and CDR2 as YYDKDF, both from the germline V gene (reference sequence). The intended sense of this specimen's time point label: second blood draw from one MS patient after hematopoietic stem cell transplantation. To demonstrate the VDJtools post-analysis software, the study profiled TCR beta repertoires from the peripheral blood of under 15 young patients with multiple sclerosis. The multiple sclerosis patients were children and adolescents ranging in age from roughly 6 to 15 years. This clonotype came up a few times. Its antigen is currently not known. No much larger clonotype is one base removed from it; base qualities were not supplied. The library relied on PCR. The sequencer listed for this sample is Illumina HiSeq 2500. Unique molecular identifiers were incorporated into TCR beta cDNA libraries to reduce PCR and sequencing biases. Some 500,000 cDNA molecules were obtained per 1 to 10 million input T cells, so each molecule approximated one T cell. Patient libraries were prepared and sequenced with the same protocol used for the earlier healthy control dataset. Samples belonging to the same batch were prepared together, multiplexed and sequenced on a shared HiSeq lane. Per the original workflow: Raw barcoded reads were processed with MIGEC, discarding single-read molecular identifier groups before consensus assembly and CDR3 extraction. Clonotype tables were post-analysed with VDJtools, normalizing diversity by down-sampling all datasets to the smallest sample size. To correct batch-related cross-sample contamination, repertoire overlap clustering matched CDR3 amino acid sequences but not nucleotide sequences. TCRdb passed the public sequencing reads through fastp at Q25 and MiXCR, retaining productive beta sequences. Every CDR3 protein is listed once, alongside the most common genes and DNA of its rows. Here the V and J calls rest on TCRdb's processing, not on the authors' analysis. The sample records 150,000 to 200,000 distinct CDR3 sequences, approximately 35% of which are singletons. The ten biggest clones cover 25% to 35% of the sample.

Beyond this particular receptor, the publication reports: Strong co-clustering of samples prepared in the same batch was shown by direct clustering with F measure, prompting a batch-effect correction. Multiple sclerosis patients had significantly lower normalized Chao1 diversity than controls, a result that suggests substantial peripheral T-cell clonal expansion. Roughly 5 TRBV segments, including TRBV5-6, TRBV5-1 and TRBV20-1, were significantly more frequent in patients than controls. The control group was slightly older than the multiple sclerosis patient group.

This specimen was blood, taken after autologous hematopoietic stem cell transplantation. The sequence links TRBV15 to TRBJ2-5; TRBD1 aligns with 9 central bases. With the DNA end fitting TRBJ2-7 better, the J assignment may be wrong. The TCR was taken from a girl aged 10-17 years with multiple sclerosis. Donor details come from another sample of the same person, matched by shared clones. DNA sequence: TGTGCCACCAGCAGAGGTGGACAGGGGATCTCCGAGCAGTACTTC. The translation is CATSRGGQGISEQYF.